This TCR beta chain came from a study of blood T cells in healthy people across ages. Germline loops: CDR1 SQVTM, CDR2 ANQGSEA. V lost 5 bases and J 11 bases, leaving 18 bases between the germline ends. There are 12 residues in the CDR3. The authors ran a second PCR of about 6 to 11 cycles using a sample-barcoded 5' primer and a J-beta primer mix. Each cDNA molecule carried a tag from a template-switch adaptor that contained 12 random nucleotides. Every sample gave at least 3 million paired-end reads containing CDR3. TCRdb fed the 5' RACE reads into MiXCR, producing one record per CDR3 protein. Altogether hundreds of thousands of distinct CDR3 sequences are present, approximately 44% being singletons, with the ten largest covering roughly 19%.

Sequencing used blood. The receptor's source is a man in his 60s in good health. The chain is built from TRBV29-1 and TRBJ2-5, with a weak D call TRBD1 (5 bases). CDR3 in amino acids: CSVTDSSNEQYF. For the CDR3, the DNA is TGCAGCGTTACCGACAGTAGCAATGAGCAGTACTTC.